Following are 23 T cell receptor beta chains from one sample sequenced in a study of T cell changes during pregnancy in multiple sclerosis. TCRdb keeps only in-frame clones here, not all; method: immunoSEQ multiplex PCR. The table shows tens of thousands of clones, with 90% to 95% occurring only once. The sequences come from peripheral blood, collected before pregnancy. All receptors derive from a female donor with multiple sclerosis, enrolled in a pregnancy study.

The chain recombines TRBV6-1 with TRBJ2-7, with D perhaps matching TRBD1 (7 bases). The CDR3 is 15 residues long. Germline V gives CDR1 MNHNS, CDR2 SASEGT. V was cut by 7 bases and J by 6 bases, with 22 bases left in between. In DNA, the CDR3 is TGTGCCAGCACCGAAGGGGGCGCGGGGTCGGGCGAGCAGTACTTC. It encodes CASTEGGAGSGEQYF.

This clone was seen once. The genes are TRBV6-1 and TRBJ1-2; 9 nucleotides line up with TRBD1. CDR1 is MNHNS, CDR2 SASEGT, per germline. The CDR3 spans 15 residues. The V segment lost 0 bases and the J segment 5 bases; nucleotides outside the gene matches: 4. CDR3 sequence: CASSEASGQGYGYTF. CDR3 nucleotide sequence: TGTGCCAGCAGTGAAGCGTCCGGACAGGGGTATGGCTACACCTTC.

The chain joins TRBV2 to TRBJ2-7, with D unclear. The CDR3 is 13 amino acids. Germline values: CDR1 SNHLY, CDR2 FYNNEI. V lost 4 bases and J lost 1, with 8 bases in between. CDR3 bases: TGTGCCAGCAGTGTCACGCGGTCCTACGAGCAGTACTTC. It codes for CASSVTRSYEQYF.

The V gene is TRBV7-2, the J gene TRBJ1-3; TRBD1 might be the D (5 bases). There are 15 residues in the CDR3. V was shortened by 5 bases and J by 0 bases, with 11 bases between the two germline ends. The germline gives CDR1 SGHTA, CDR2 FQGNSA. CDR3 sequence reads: CASSTGQTSGNTIYF. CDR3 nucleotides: TGTGCCAGCAGCACAGGACAAACCTCTGGAAACACCATATATTTT.

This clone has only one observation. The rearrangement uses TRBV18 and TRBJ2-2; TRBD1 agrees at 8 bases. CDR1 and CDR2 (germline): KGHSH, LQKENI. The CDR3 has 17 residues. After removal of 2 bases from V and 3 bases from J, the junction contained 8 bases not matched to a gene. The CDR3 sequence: CASSPTRQGTDTGELFF. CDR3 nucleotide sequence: TGTGCCAGCTCACCAACGCGACAGGGGACGGACACCGGGGAGCTGTTTTTT.

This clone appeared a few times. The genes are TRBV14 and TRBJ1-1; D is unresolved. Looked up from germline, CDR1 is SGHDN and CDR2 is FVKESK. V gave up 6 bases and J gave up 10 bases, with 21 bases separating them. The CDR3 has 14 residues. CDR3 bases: TGTGCCAGCAGACTTTCTGAGGACTTCCACGGAGCTTTCTTT. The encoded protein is CASRLSEDFHGAFF.

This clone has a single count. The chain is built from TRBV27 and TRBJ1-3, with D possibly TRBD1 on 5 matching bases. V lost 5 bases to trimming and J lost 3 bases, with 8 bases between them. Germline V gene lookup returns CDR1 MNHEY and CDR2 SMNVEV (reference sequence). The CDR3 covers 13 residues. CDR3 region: CASSIRDGNTIYF. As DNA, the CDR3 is TGTGCCAGCAGTATCAGGGATGGAAACACCATATATTTT.

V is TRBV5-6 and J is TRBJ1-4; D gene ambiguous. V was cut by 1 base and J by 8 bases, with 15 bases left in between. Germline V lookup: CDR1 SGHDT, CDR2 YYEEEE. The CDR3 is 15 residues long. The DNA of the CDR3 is TGTGCCAGCAGCTTGCTACAGCCTGGCGCGGAAAAACTGTTTTTT. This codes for CASSLLQPGAEKLFF.

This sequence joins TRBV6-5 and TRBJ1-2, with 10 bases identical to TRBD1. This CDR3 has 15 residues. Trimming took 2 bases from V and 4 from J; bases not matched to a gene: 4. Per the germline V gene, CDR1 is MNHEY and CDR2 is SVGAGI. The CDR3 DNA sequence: TGTGCCAGCAGTTACGCGACAGGGGGCTTCTATGGCTACACCTTC. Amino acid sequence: CASSYATGGFYGYTF.

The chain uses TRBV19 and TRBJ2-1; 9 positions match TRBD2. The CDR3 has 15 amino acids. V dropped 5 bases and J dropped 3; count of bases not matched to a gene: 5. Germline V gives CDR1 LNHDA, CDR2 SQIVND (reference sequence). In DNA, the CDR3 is TGTGCCAGTAGTCCAGCGGGGGGCATCTACAATGAGCAGTTCTTC. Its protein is CASSPAGGIYNEQFF.

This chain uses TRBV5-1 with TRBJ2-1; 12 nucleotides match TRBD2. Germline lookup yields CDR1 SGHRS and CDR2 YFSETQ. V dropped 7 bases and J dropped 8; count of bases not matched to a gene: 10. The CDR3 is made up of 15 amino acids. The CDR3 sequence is CASASGGGPRDEQFF. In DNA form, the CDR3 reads TGCGCCAGCGCTAGCGGGGGGGGACCAAGGGATGAGCAGTTCTTC.

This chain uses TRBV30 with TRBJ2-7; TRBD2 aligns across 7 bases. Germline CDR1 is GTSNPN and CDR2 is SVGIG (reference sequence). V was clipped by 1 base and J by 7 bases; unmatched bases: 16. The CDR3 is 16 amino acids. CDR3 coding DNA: TGTGCCTGGAGTGGGGCCCAACTAGCGTCGGGTAGGGAGCAGTACTTC. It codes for CAWSGAQLASGREQYF.

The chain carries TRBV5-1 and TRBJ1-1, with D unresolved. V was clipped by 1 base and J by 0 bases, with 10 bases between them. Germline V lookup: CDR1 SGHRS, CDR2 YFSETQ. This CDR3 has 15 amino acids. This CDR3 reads CASSLKAGVNTEAFF. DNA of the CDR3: TGCGCCAGCAGCTTGAAGGCGGGAGTGAACACTGAAGCTTTCTTT.

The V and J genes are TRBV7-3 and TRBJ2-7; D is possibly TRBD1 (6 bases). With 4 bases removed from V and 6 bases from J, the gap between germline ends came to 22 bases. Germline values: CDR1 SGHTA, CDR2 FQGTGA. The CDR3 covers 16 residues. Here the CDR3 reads CASSSTPYRAGLEQYF. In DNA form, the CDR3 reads TGTGCCAGCAGCTCCACCCCGTACAGGGCAGGACTCGAGCAGTACTTC. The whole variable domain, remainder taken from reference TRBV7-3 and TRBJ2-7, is GAGVSQTPSNKVTEKGKYVELRCDPISGHTALYWYRQSLGQGPEFLIYFQGTGAADDSGLPNDRFFAVRPEGSVSTLKIQRTERGDSAVYLCASSSTPYRAGLEQYFGPGTRLTVT.

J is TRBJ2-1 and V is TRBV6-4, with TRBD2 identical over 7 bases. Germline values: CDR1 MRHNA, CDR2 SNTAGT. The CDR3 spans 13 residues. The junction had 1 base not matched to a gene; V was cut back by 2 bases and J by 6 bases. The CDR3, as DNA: TGTGCCAGCAGTGACGGGACTACCAATGAGCAGTTCTTC. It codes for CASSDGTTNEQFF.

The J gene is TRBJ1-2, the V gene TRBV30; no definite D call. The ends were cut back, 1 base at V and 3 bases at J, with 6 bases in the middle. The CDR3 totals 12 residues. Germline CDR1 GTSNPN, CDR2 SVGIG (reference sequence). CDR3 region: CAWSAHYYGYTF. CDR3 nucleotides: TGTGCCTGGAGTGCTCACTACTATGGCTACACCTTC.

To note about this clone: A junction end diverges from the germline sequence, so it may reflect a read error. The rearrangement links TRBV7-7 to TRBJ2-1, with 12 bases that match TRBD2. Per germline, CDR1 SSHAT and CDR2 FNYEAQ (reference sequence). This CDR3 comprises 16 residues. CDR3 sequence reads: CASSQTGTSGSNEQFF. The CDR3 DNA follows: TGTGCTAGCAGCCAAACCGGGACTAGCGGGTCCAATGAGCAGTTCTTC.

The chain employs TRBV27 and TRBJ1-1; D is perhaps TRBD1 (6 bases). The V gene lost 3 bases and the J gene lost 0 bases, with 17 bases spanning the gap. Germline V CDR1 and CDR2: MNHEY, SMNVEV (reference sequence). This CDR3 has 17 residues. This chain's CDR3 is CASSFPPPGAMNTEAFF. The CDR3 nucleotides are TGTGCCAGCAGTTTCCCACCCCCAGGGGCCATGAACACTGAAGCTTTCTTT.

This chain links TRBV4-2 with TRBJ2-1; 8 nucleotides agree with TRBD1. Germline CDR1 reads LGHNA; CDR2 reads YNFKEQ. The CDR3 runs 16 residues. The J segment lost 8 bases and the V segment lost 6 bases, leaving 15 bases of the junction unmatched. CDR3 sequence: CASREGYTGGLDEQFF. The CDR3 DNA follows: TGTGCCAGCAGGGAAGGGTATACAGGGGGGCTCGATGAGCAGTTCTTC.

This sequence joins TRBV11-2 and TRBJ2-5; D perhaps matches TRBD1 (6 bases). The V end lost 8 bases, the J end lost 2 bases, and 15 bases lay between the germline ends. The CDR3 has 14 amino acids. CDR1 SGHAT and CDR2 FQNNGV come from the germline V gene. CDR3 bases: TGTGCCAGCGGTCAACGGGACACTCAAGAGACCCAGTACTTC. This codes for CASGQRDTQETQYF.

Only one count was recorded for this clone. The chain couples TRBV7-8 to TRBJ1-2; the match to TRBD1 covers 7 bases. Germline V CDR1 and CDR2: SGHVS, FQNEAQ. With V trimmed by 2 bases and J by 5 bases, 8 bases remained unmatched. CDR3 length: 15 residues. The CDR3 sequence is CASSLRAAGGYGYTF. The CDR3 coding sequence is TGTGCCAGCAGCTTAAGGGCGGCAGGGGGTTATGGCTACACCTTC. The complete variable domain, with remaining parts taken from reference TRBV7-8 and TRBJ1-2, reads GAGVSQSPRYKVAKRGQDVALRCDPISGHVSLFWYQQALGQGPEFLTYFQNEAQLDKSGLPSDRFFAERPEGSVSTLKIQRTQQEDSAVYLCASSLRAAGGYGYTFGSGTRLTVV.

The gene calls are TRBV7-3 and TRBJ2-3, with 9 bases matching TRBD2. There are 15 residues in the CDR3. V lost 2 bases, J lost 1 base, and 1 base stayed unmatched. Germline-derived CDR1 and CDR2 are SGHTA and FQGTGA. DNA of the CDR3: TGTGCCAGCAGCTTATTAGCGGGGGGCACAGATACGCAGTATTTT. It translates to CASSLLAGGTDTQYF.

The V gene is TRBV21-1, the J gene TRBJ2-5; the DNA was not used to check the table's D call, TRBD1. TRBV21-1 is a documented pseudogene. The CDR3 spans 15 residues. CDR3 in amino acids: CASSNTWTEKETQYF. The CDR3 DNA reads TGTGCCAGCAGCAATACGTGGACAGAAAAAGAGACCCAGTACTTC.